What follows are 23 T cell receptor beta chains derived from one specimen sequenced in a study of shared clonotypes between healthy human individuals. Naive CD8 isolation took CD45RO-negative cells positively selected for CCR7 and excluded terminally differentiated effector memory CD45RA+ cells. Some clones are missing from TCRdb's copy, which holds only in-frame ones; the method was immunoSEQ multiplex PCR. This table holds about 680,000 clones, just over 90% found once. The sample taken for sequencing was naive CD8+ T cells sorted from blood. These receptors came from a man aged 30 to 45 in good health.

The chain joins TRBV6-1 to TRBJ2-7, with a weak D call TRBD2 (6 bases). Trimming left V 5 bases short and J 8 bases short, with 13 bases between. Germline CDR1 reads MNHNS; CDR2 reads SASEGT. The CDR3 is 12 amino acids. The CDR3 spells CASSTGLRQQYF. In nucleotides, the CDR3 is TGTGCCAGCAGTACAGGACTACGGCAGCAGTACTTC.

The chain employs TRBV6-1 and TRBJ1-5; D unclear. The CDR3 runs to 15 residues. Trimming removed 4 bases from V and 6 bases from J, with 16 bases in between. The V gene's germline CDR1 is MNHNS and CDR2 SASEGT. In DNA form, the CDR3 reads TGTGCCAGCAGTGTTGCGGGTACACCAGGTCAGCCCCAGCATTTT. Its protein is CASSVAGTPGQPQHF.

The chain carries TRBV11-3 and TRBJ2-2, with D unclear. The CDR3 has 12 amino acids. CDR1 and CDR2 (germline): SGHNT, YENEEA. Trimming removed 2 bases from V and 7 bases from J, with 5 bases in between. The CDR3 protein is CASSLIIGELFF. CDR3 bases: TGTGCCAGCAGCTTAATAATCGGGGAGCTGTTTTTT.

The V gene is TRBV29-1, the J gene TRBJ1-4; TRBD1 matches 7 bases. CDR1 is SQVTM and CDR2 is ANQGSEA in the germline V gene. The V and J ends lost 7 bases and 8 bases, in that order; junction bases with no gene match: 10. The CDR3 covers 13 residues. The CDR3 protein is CSALPAGQEKLFF. The CDR3 DNA follows: TGCAGCGCGCTACCGGCGGGACAGGAAAAACTGTTTTTT.

This chain connects TRBV27 to TRBJ2-1; TRBD2 aligns across 13 bases. CDR1 is MNHEY and CDR2 is SMNVEV in the germline V gene (reference sequence). The J segment lost 10 bases and the V segment lost 7 bases, leaving 10 bases of the junction unmatched. The CDR3 is 15 residues long. CDR3 nucleotide sequence: TGTGCCAGCAATTCGGGACTAGCGGGACTGGGAGAGCAGTTCTTC. Its translation is CASNSGLAGLGEQFF.

This sequence joins TRBV10-3 and TRBJ1-5; D is undetermined. The CDR3 has 16 amino acids. V was cut by 7 bases and J by 0 bases, with 16 bases left in between. From germline, CDR1 is ENHRY and CDR2 SYGVKD. The CDR3 loop is CAINLSAAGSNQPQHF. The CDR3 nucleotides are TGTGCCATCAATTTATCGGCAGCGGGTAGCAATCAGCCCCAGCATTTT.

J is TRBJ2-7 and V is TRBV6-5; a possible D gene is TRBD2 (6 bases). Germline V gene data show CDR1 as MNHEY and CDR2 as SVGAGI. Trimming shortened V by 6 bases and J by 1 base, and 10 bases separated the two germline ends. The CDR3 has 13 residues. The CDR3 DNA is TGTGCCAGCAGCTCGGGAGCGTCCTACGAGCAGTACTTC. It codes for CASSSGASYEQYF.

This chain uses TRBV4-2 with TRBJ1-1, with D unresolved. The germline V gene encodes CDR1 LGHNA and CDR2 YNFKEQ. The V and J ends lost 5 bases and 1 base respectively, with 8 bases between them. The CDR3 is made up of 13 amino acids. The CDR3 DNA is TGTGCCAGCAGCTTTTGGGCGAACACTGAAGCTTTCTTT. Protein sequence: CASSFWANTEAFF.

The chain links TRBV27 to TRBJ2-5, with TRBD1 identical over 7 bases. After removal of 6 bases from V and 2 bases from J, the junction contained 18 bases not matched to a gene. Germline CDR1 is MNHEY and CDR2 is SMNVEV (reference sequence). The CDR3 runs to 18 residues. Written as DNA, the CDR3 is TGTGCCAGCAGACGGACAGGTATTATCGAATATTATCAAGAGACCCAGTACTTC. This gives the protein CASRRTGIIEYYQETQYF.

The chain uses TRBV19 and TRBJ2-1; 8 bases are shared with TRBD2. Trimming at V came to 10 bases and at J to 4 bases, leaving 12 bases not matched to a gene. Germline CDR1 reads LNHDA; CDR2 reads SQIVND (reference sequence). The CDR3 has 15 residues. The CDR3 loop is CATTGGGQAYNEQFF. Here the CDR3 DNA reads TGTGCCACCACGGGGGGGGGACAAGCATACAATGAGCAGTTCTTC.

The chain has TRBV16 and TRBJ2-2, with D unclear. V lost 3 bases, J lost 0 bases, and 11 bases lay in between. Per germline, CDR1 KGHSY and CDR2 FQNENV. The CDR3 covers 16 residues. In DNA, the CDR3 is TGTGCCAGCAGCCATCGTCCGCTTACGAACACCGGGGAGCTGTTTTTT. It specifies CASSHRPLTNTGELFF.

J is TRBJ2-2 and V is TRBV7-3; 7 nucleotides align to TRBD2. Losses at the gene ends were 4 bases for V and 6 bases for J; bases not matched to a gene: 14. The CDR3 is 17 residues long. In germline, CDR1 is SGHTA, CDR2 FQGTGA. The CDR3 reads CASSSVHFPAGAGELFF. In DNA, the CDR3 is TGTGCCAGCAGCTCAGTCCATTTTCCCGCGGGGGCCGGGGAGCTGTTTTTT.

The genes are TRBV5-1 and TRBJ2-7; 8 bases are shared with TRBD2. CDR1 is SGHRS and CDR2 is YFSETQ in the germline V gene. Trimming took 3 bases from V and 2 from J; bases not matched to a gene: 7. The CDR3 consists of 15 residues. CDR3 amino acids: CASSWSGSPTYEQYF. CDR3 DNA sequence: TGCGCCAGCAGCTGGAGCGGGAGCCCCACCTACGAGCAGTACTTC.

The J gene is TRBJ2-1, the V gene TRBV27, with 10 bases fitting TRBD2. Germline CDR1 reads MNHEY; CDR2 reads SMNVEV (reference sequence). Trimming at V came to 2 bases and at J to 8 bases, leaving 3 bases not matched to a gene. This CDR3 has 14 residues. CDR3 coding DNA: TGTGCCAGCAGTTTAGTAGCGGGAGGCTATGAGCAGTTCTTC. It is translated as CASSLVAGGYEQFF.

This clone was counted once. This chain links TRBV10-3 with TRBJ2-7; perhaps D is TRBD1 or TRBD2 (5 bases each). Per germline, CDR1 ENHRY and CDR2 SYGVKD. This CDR3 spans 15 amino acids. With 6 bases removed from V and 3 bases from J, the gap between germline ends came to 18 bases. CDR3 protein: CAIREGTANLYEQYF. The DNA for the CDR3 is TGTGCCATCAGAGAAGGGACCGCAAACCTCTACGAGCAGTACTTC.

The chain recombines TRBV7-2 with TRBJ2-7; D gene ambiguous. Germline V gene lookup returns CDR1 SGHTA and CDR2 FQGNSA. The V and J ends lost 5 bases and 2 bases respectively, with 10 bases between them. The CDR3 is 13 residues long. This chain's CDR3 is CASSTHGPYEQYF. The CDR3 DNA reads as TGTGCCAGCAGCACTCACGGTCCCTACGAGCAGTACTTC.

A word on this clone: At the DNA level, this CDR3 is encoded by other sequences in the same sample as well. In DNA form, the CDR3 reads TGTGCCAGCAGCTCCATTTACGAGCAGTACTTC. This codes for CASSSIYEQYF. The chain has TRBV11-2 and TRBJ2-7; D gene unclear. CDR1 is SGHAT and CDR2 is FQNNGV in the germline V gene. This CDR3 is 11 amino acids long. With 4 bases removed from V and 4 bases from J, the gap between germline ends came to 5 bases.

The chain is built from TRBV27 and TRBJ2-7; tentatively, D is TRBD1 or TRBD2 (5 bases each). This CDR3 is 13 amino acids long. Between the trimmed V and J ends, which lost 7 bases and 0 bases, there was a span of 10 bases. CDR1 is MNHEY, CDR2 SMNVEV, per germline (reference sequence). The CDR3 sequence: CASMRGVSYEQYF. CDR3 coding DNA: TGTGCCAGCATGAGGGGCGTCTCCTACGAGCAGTACTTC.

The V call is TRBV28, the J call TRBJ2-1; 11 nucleotides line up with TRBD1. CDR3 length: 18 amino acids. The germline CDR1 and CDR2 sequences are MDHEN and SYDVKM. Trimming removed 7 bases from V and 5 bases from J; junction bases left unmatched: 16. CDR3 DNA: TGTGCCAGCAACCCCATAGTCCTCACGGGACAGGGGGACAATGAGCAGTTCTTC. As protein: CASNPIVLTGQGDNEQFF.

This clone has a single count. The V gene is TRBV28, the J gene TRBJ2-4; D is uncertain. Germline loops: CDR1 MDHEN, CDR2 SYDVKM. The CDR3 has 14 amino acids. Between the trimmed V and J ends, which lost 7 bases and 4 bases, there was a span of 14 bases. In DNA, the CDR3 is TGTGCCAGCATGAGGAGCTACTCAAAAAACATTCAGTACTTC. Translation gives CASMRSYSKNIQYF.

The chain recombines TRBV2 with TRBJ1-5; D is ambiguous. This CDR3 is 15 amino acids long. Per germline, CDR1 SNHLY and CDR2 FYNNEI. V lost 1 base, J lost 5 bases, and 12 bases lay in between. This CDR3 reads CASSEGILGDQPQHF. DNA of the CDR3: TGTGCCAGCAGTGAAGGGATCCTCGGGGATCAGCCCCAGCATTTT.

A note on this clone: Other nucleotide sequences from this sample produce the same CDR3. The V gene is TRBV5-1, the J gene TRBJ2-5; D perhaps matches TRBD1 (5 bases). The ends were cut back, 0 bases at V and 1 base at J, with 7 bases in the middle. The CDR3 is made up of 14 amino acids. Germline loops: CDR1 SGHRS, CDR2 YFSETQ. The CDR3 bases are TGCGCCAGCAGCTTGGTCACAGGCCAAGAGACCCAGTACTTC. Translated: CASSLVTGQETQYF.

This chain connects TRBV28 to TRBJ2-3; D remains unclear. V was pared by 1 base and J by 6 bases, with 8 bases between. CDR1 and CDR2 (germline): MDHEN, SYDVKM. The CDR3 has 13 amino acids. In nucleotides, the CDR3 is TGTGCCAGCAGTTTATCCCCCCAGGATACGCAGTATTTT. It specifies CASSLSPQDTQYF. The complete variable domain, with remaining parts taken from reference TRBV28 and TRBJ2-3, reads DVKVTQSSRYLVKRTGEKVFLECVQDMDHENMFWYRQDPGLGLRLIYFSYDVKMKEKGDIPEGYSVSREKKERFSLILESASTNQTSMYLCASSLSPQDTQYFGPGTRLTVL.